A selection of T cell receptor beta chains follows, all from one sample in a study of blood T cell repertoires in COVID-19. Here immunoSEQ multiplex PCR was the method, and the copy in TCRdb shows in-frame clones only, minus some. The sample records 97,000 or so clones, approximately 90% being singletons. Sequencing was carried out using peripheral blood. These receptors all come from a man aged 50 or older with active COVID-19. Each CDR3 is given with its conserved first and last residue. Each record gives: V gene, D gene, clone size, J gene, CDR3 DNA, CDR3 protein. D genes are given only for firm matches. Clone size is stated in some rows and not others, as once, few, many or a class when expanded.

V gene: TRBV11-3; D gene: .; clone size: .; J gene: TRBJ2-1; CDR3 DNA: TGTGCCAGCAGCTTAGATAATGGTGGGGGGAATGAGCAGTTCTTC; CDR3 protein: CASSLDNGGGNEQFF
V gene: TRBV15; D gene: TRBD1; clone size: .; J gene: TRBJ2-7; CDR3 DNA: TGTGCCACCAGCAGTCACAGGGGCGAGCAGTACTTC; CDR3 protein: CATSSHRGEQYF
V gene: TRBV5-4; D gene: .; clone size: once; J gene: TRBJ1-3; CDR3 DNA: TGTGCCAGCAGCTTGGATAGGACAGTATCTGGAAACACCATATATTTT; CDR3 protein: CASSLDRTVSGNTIYF
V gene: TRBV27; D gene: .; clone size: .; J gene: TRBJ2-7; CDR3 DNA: TGTGCCAGCAGTATTAAGAGGTCCTACGAGCAGTACTTC; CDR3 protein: CASSIKRSYEQYF
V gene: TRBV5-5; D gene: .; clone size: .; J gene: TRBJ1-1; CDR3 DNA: TGTGCCAGCAATCCGATAAGCCCAGGGAAGGACACTGAAGCTTTCTTT; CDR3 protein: CASNPISPGKDTEAFF
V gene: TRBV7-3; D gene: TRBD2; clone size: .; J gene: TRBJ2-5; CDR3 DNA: TGTGCCAGCAGCCCCGGGGCGGGAGGAGAGACCCAGTACTTC; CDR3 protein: CASSPGAGGETQYF
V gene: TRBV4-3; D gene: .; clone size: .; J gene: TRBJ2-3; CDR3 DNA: TGCGCCAGCAGCCAAGATCGGGGGTACACAGATACGCAGTATTTT; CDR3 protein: CASSQDRGYTDTQYF
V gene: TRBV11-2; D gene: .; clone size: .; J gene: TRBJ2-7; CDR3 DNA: TGTGCCAGCAGCTCCTCCATGACAGTCTACGAGCAGTACTTC; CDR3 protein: CASSSSMTVYEQYF
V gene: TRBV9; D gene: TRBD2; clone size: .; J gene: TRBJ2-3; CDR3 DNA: TGTGCCAGCAGCGTGGGGACTAGCAGGGATACGCAGTATTTT; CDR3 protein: CASSVGTSRDTQYF
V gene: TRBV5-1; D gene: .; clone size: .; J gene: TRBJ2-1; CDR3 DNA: TGCGCCAGCGGCCAGGGGGGGACAGGCCTCTACAATGAGCAGTTCTTC; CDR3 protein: CASGQGGTGLYNEQFF
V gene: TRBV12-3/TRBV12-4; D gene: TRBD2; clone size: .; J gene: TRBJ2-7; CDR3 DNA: TGTGCCAGCAGTGGCGGGAGCATCGAGCAGTACTTC; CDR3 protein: CASSGGSIEQYF
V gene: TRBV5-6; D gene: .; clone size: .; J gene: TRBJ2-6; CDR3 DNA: TGTGCCAGCAGCCGCCGTACAGAACGGTCTGGGGCCAACGTCCTGACTTTC; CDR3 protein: CASSRRTERSGANVLTF
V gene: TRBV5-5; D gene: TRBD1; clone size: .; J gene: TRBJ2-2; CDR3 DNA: TGTGCCAGCAGCTTGGCCCGGGCAGGGGGCTTCAATGGGTGGACCGGGGAGCTGTTTTTT; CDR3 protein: CASSLARAGGFNGWTGELFF
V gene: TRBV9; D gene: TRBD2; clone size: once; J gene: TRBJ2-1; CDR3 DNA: TGTGCCAGCAGCGTAGAGCCAGCGGGGGGGCGGAATGAGCAGTTCTTC; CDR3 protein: CASSVEPAGGRNEQFF
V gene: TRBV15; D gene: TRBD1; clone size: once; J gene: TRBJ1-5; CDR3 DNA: TGTGCCACCAGCCGGGACAGGGGAGATCAGCCCCAGCATTTT; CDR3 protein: CATSRDRGDQPQHF
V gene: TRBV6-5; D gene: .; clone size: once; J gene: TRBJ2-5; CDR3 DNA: TGTGCCAGCAGATCGGACGGGGGGCCCCAGTACTTC; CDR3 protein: CASRSDGGPQYF
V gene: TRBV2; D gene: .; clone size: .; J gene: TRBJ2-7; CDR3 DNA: TGTGCCAGCTCCAGAAACTACGAGCAGTACTTC; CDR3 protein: CASSRNYEQYF
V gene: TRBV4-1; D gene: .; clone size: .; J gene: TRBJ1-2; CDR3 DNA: TGCGCCAGCCGACACTTCGACCCCCTGAGTGGCTACACCTTC; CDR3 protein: CASRHFDPLSGYTF
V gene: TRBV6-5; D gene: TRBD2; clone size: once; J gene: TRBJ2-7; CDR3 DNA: TGTGCCAGCAGTTACTCGATGTCGGGGGGTGTGGGCGAGCAGTACTTC; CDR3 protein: CASSYSMSGGVGEQYF
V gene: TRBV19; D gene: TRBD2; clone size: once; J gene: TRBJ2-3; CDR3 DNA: TGTGCCAGTAGCCCCGGGACTAAAGGGGTGGGCGCAGATACGCAGTATTTT; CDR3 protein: CASSPGTKGVGADTQYF
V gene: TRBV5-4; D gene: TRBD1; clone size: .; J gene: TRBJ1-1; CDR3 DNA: TGTGCCAGCAGCCAACGGCCGGGACAGTTTATGAACACTGAAGCTTTCTTT; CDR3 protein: CASSQRPGQFMNTEAFF
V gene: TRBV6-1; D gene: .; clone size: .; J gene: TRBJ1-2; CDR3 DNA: TGTGCCAGCAGTGAACAGGGGTGGAGAGGCTACACCTTC; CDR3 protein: CASSEQGWRGYTF
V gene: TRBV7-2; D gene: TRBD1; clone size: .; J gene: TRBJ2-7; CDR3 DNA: TGTGCCAGCAGCTTAGCCTACGGACAGGGCCTAAGCTCCTACGAGCAGTACTTC; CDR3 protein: CASSLAYGQGLSSYEQYF
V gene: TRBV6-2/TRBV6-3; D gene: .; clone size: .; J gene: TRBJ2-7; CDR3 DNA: TGTGCCAGCAGTTACGCGGGTATTTCCCACGAGCAGTACTTC; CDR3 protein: CASSYAGISHEQYF
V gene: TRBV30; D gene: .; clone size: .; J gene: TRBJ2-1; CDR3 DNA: TGTGCCTGGAGTGTAACTAATGAGCAGTTCTTC; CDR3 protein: CAWSVTNEQFF
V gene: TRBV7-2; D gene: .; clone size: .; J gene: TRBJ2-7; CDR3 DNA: TGTGCCAGCAGCTTAAGAGGTCTTCACTACGAGCAGTACTTC; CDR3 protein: CASSLRGLHYEQYF
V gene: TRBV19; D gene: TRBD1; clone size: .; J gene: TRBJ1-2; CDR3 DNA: TGTGCCAGTAGTGGCAGGGGGATCGGCTACACCTTC; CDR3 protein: CASSGRGIGYTF
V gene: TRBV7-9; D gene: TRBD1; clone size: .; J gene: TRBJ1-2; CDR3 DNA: TGTGCCAGCACCCTTTACCGACAGGGAAGGAACGGCTACACCTTC; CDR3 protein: CASTLYRQGRNGYTF
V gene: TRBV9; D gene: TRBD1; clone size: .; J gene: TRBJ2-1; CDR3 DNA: TGTGCCAGCAGCGTAGGTGCAGGGGGCCTTAAAGACAATGAGCAGTTCTTC; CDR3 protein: CASSVGAGGLKDNEQFF
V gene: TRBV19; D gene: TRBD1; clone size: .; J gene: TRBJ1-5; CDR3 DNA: TGTGCCAGTAGTATTTTTTCAGGGGGAAGCAATCAGCCCCAGCATTTT; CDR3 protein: CASSIFSGGSNQPQHF
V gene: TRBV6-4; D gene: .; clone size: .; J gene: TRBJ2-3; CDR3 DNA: TGTGCCAGCAGAGCACGGCAGCGCAAAAGCACAGATACGCAGTATTTT; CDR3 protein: CASRARQRKSTDTQYF
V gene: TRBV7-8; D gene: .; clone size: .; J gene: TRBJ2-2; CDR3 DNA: TGTGCCAGCAGCCCCCACCAGAGGGAGCTGTTTTTT; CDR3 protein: CASSPHQRELFF
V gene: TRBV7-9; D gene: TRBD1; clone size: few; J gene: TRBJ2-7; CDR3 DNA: TGTGCCAGCAGCTCGGGACAGGGAATCTACGAGCAGTACTTC; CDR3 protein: CASSSGQGIYEQYF
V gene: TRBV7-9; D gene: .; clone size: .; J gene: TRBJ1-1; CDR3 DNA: TGTGCCAGCAGGGCTCCGCAGTCCGGGATGAACACTGAAGCTTTCTTT; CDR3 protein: CASRAPQSGMNTEAFF
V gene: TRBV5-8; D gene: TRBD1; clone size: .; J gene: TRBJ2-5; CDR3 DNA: TGTGCCAGCAGCCCTGACAGGGGGCGAGAAGAGACCCAGTACTTC; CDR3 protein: CASSPDRGREETQYF
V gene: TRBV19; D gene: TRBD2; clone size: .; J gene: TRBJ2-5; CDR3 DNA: TGTGCCAGTAGTCCCGTAGCGGGGATGGGAGAGACCCAGTACTTC; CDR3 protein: CASSPVAGMGETQYF